This is a list of T cell receptor beta chains from one sample in a study of T-cell memory formation after mild COVID-19. TCRdb ran MiXCR on the 5' RACE reads and lists one entry per CDR3 protein. The profile shows 300,000 to 400,000 distinct CDR3 sequences, 20% to 25% of them singletons. Sequenced material: PBMCs or a T cell subset sorted from them (not recorded which). These receptors were taken from an adult woman who had mild COVID-19 (a few samples of this study predate the infection). Cell type and time point are not known. CDR3s include the opening cysteine and the closing phenylalanine or tryptophan. Fields, in order: CDR3 DNA, CDR3 protein, clone size, J gene, D gene, V gene. D genes are given only for firm matches. The listing skips clone size in some rows; elsewhere it reads once, few, many or a size class.

TGTGCCATCGGCGGGGAAGCCTACAATGAGCAGTTCTTC	CAIGGEAYNEQFF	once	TRBJ2-1	.	TRBV10-3
TGTGCCAGCATCCCCGGGACAGGTTCTATTGAGCAGTTCTTC	CASIPGTGSIEQFF	.	TRBJ2-1	TRBD1	TRBV7-3
TGTGCCTGGAGTGAAGGGGGTGGATACAATGAGCAGTTCTTC	CAWSEGGGYNEQFF	few	TRBJ2-1	.	TRBV30
TGCAGTGCTTCCAAGACCCCTGACACTGAAGCTTTCTTT	CSASKTPDTEAFF	.	TRBJ1-1	.	TRBV20-1
TGTGCCATCAGTGAGTCGATAAAGGGAGGTCAGCCCCAGCATTTT	CAISESIKGGQPQHF	few	TRBJ1-5	.	TRBV10-3
TGTGCCAGCAGCCTAGACAGGGCTAGGAGCAATCAGCCCCAGCATTTT	CASSLDRARSNQPQHF	few	TRBJ1-5	TRBD1	TRBV4-2
TGTGCCAGCAGTTTGAGGGGGGGTTCACCCCTCCACTTT	CASSLRGGSPLHF	.	TRBJ1-6	.	TRBV12-3/TRBV12-4
TGCAGTGCTAGACCCTTGAGAGGGAGGGCCGTCGGGGAGACCCAGTACTTC	CSARPLRGRAVGETQYF	few	TRBJ2-5	TRBD2	TRBV20-1
TGTGCCAGCAGCGCCGGACGGACTTCCTATGGCTACACCTTC	CASSAGRTSYGYTF	few	TRBJ1-2	.	TRBV6-5
TGCGCCAGCAGCTTGCCCCCTAGCGGGAGTTTCGCGGATACGCAGTATTTT	CASSLPPSGSFADTQYF	.	TRBJ2-3	TRBD2	TRBV5-1
TGTGCCAGCAGTTTTGGGCGGGAGTTCTACAATGAGCAGTTCTTC	CASSFGREFYNEQFF	.	TRBJ2-1	TRBD2	TRBV12-3/TRBV12-4
TGTGCCAGCAGCGAAAGGGACTACAGGGGAGTGTCCCAAGAGACCCAGTACTTC	CASSERDYRGVSQETQYF	few	TRBJ2-5	.	TRBV5-6
TGCAGTGCTCAGACCGGGACTAGCGGATCTGCGGGTGAGCAGTACTTC	CSAQTGTSGSAGEQYF	.	TRBJ2-7	TRBD2	TRBV20-1
TGTGCCAGCAGTGAGAAGACGGACAGGGGGGAGAAGACCCAGTACTTC	CASSEKTDRGEKTQYF	.	TRBJ2-5	TRBD1	TRBV25-1
TGTGCCAGCAGCCAGTCGGTACTGGACGCGGGGGAGCAGTACTTC	CASSQSVLDAGEQYF	few	TRBJ2-7	.	TRBV3-1
TGTGCCGCTTCGACTTACGGAAACACCATATATTTT	CAASTYGNTIYF	.	TRBJ1-3	.	TRBV5-4
TGCAGTGCTAGGGGAGCGGGAGGTAACGAGCAGTACTTC	CSARGAGGNEQYF	.	TRBJ2-7	TRBD2	TRBV20-1
TGCGCCAGCAGTACATCCGGACAGGTCTACGAGCAGTACTTC	CASSTSGQVYEQYF	few	TRBJ2-7	TRBD1	TRBV5-1
TGTGCCAGTAGTGTTAGCGGGGGAACCTACGAGCAGTACTTC	CASSVSGGTYEQYF	few	TRBJ2-7	TRBD2	TRBV19
TGTGCCACCAGTGATCAGACGCTCACCGGGGAGCTGTTTTTT	CATSDQTLTGELFF	.	TRBJ2-2	.	TRBV24-1
TGCGCCAGCAGCTTGGCCGGGACAGGGTACACCGGGGAGCTGTTTTTT	CASSLAGTGYTGELFF	.	TRBJ2-2	TRBD1	TRBV5-1
TGTGCCAGCAGTTTATTAGTGGGCCTAAGGGCCTACGAGCAGTACTTC	CASSLLVGLRAYEQYF	.	TRBJ2-7	.	TRBV27